The entry that follows covers one T cell receptor (beta chain) sequence. Its binding antigen is unknown. No base quality information exists; no much larger clone differs at one position. The data were taken from a study of blood T cell repertoires in COVID-19 (dated by TCRdb to about 2020). Describing the broader study: Samples from collaborators originated in the United States, Italy and Spain and spanned both the acute and convalescent phases of COVID-19. The material from the prospective study consisted of cDNA or gDNA derived from T cells, B-cell-depleted T cells, or PBMCs. Subjects who had been exposed to COVID-19, were actively infected with it, or had recovered from it provided the deeply sampled blood TCRbeta repertoires that made up the dataset. A freely available public database, intended as a resource for researchers studying the immune response to SARS-CoV-2, is where the repertoires were released. The samples were drawn from two sources: the first 160 participants of the ongoing ImmuneRACE study, and 1,254 subjects contributed by 6 global collaborators. A de-identified subject ID, COVID-19 status, age in years and sex were almost always included in the sample metadata. Where HLA class I and class II types were available, the types were taken from metadata supplied by the sample provider, not from assay-based typing. The study at large found these results: The amount of clinical and demographic metadata varied by source and participant and was provided uncurated.

The germline V gene yields MDHEN for CDR1 and SYDVKM for CDR2. From cysteine to phenylalanine, the CDR3 is 15 amino acids long. Only the CDR3 part of the read is kept: 45 bases, read in frame from the first base. Germline trimming: 8 bases from V, 5 bases from J; junction bases outside gene matches: 10. TCRbeta CDR3 regions were amplified from genomic DNA using the immunoSEQ Assay, a bias-controlled multiplex PCR. The source study handled its data this way. Nucleated cell counts per sample were estimated from amplification of reference gene primers within the assay. Sequence reads were collapsed and filtered to measure the absolute abundance of every unique TCRbeta CDR3 rearrangement. Productive Simpson clonality was computed per sample as the square root of Simpson's diversity index over productive rearrangements. What TCRdb holds here is the immuneACCESS table cut down to in-frame rearrangements. Part of the clones is not present; checked against another copy, under half of the missing clones reflect an unresolved V gene, and the others are unexplained. That table supplies the V and J calls and clone size; D and trimming were determined from the DNA. The sample table contains 170,000 or so clones; only one count was recorded for roughly 89% of them. Together, the top ten hold approximately 12% of the sample.

One collaborating source in Seattle enrolled patients while the patients were actively infected and followed the patients over time throughout the course of disease. Collaborating institutions collected whole blood in K2EDTA tubes following their own protocols. For TCRbeta analysis, collaborators shipped samples in one of three forms: frozen whole blood, isolated PBMCs, or DNA extracted from either of those sample types. This chain joins TRBV28 to TRBJ2-3, and 10 bases in between align with TRBD2. Sequenced: peripheral blood. This TCR derives from a woman in her 70s with COVID-19, enrolled during active disease. In nucleotide form, the sequence is TGTGCCAGCGCCACGCTAGCGGGAGCTGTAGATACGCAGTATTTT. It translates as CASATLAGAVDTQYF.